The present TCR beta chain was sequenced within a study of T cells in localized non-small cell lung cancer. This CDR3 has 16 residues. Study results and limitations: Higher adjacent-lung clonality was associated with shorter survival. One tumor region alone was sequenced, and heterogeneity therefore remains possible. Uninvolved neighboring lung showed the greatest T cell clonality, exceeding tumor. A median of approximately 54 clones ranked among the top 100 in tumor appeared in adjacent lung.

Comments on this clone: What it binds is unknown.

Only in-frame clones appear in the TCRdb table, and some are missing; sequencing was by immunoSEQ multiplex PCR. The data show roughly 17,000 clones, around 89% seen once. Sequencing was performed on peripheral blood, taken before any cancer treatment. This rearrangement joins TRBV21-1 to TRBJ2-7; the table's D call, TRBD2, has no DNA check behind it. TRBV21-1 is designated a pseudogene. This TCR derives from a male donor older than 55 with stage II squamous cell lung carcinoma. In nucleotides, the CDR3 is TGTGCCAGCAGCCCTCTAGCGGGAGGGGGGTCGTACGAGCAGTACTTC. It encodes CASSPLAGGGSYEQYF.